What follows are 9 T cell receptor beta chains derived from one specimen sequenced in a study of cytomegalovirus exposure and HLA in healthy donors. PCR employed 60 Vbeta and 13 Jbeta primers. Data came from immunoSEQ multiplex PCR; TCRdb stores just in-frame clones and leaves some out. The data contain over 120,000 clones, around 82% of them singletons. Sequencing was carried out using PBMCs. The receptor set was obtained from a female donor in good health and CMV-seronegative.

The count of this clone is one. The CDR3 sequence: CASSVPTGNTEAFF. As DNA, the CDR3 is TGTGCCAGCAGCGTTCCTACAGGGAACACTGAAGCTTTCTTT. The rearrangement uses TRBV2 and TRBJ1-1; TRBD1 might be the D (5 bases). Trimming pared 6 bases from V and 1 base from J, leaving 12 bases between. The germline gives CDR1 SNHLY, CDR2 FYNNEI. The CDR3 spans 14 residues.

The J gene is TRBJ1-3, the V gene TRBV30, with TRBD1 as a possible D gene (5 bases). Germline values: CDR1 GTSNPN, CDR2 SVGIG (reference sequence). The CDR3 covers 13 residues. V gave up 0 bases and J gave up 5 bases, with 8 bases separating them. Here the CDR3 reads CAWSVDSRNTIYF. DNA of the CDR3: TGTGCCTGGAGTGTCGACAGTAGAAACACCATATATTTT.

The rearrangement links TRBV7-6 to TRBJ1-6; D is unclear. The germline V and J ends were trimmed by 1 base and 9 bases, with 16 bases remaining between them. The CDR3 sequence is 16 residues long. Germline CDR1 and CDR2: SGHVS and FNYEAQ. CDR3 sequence: CASSLEAAPGSSPLHF. In DNA form, the CDR3 reads TGTGCCAGCAGCTTAGAGGCGGCACCCGGAAGTTCACCCCTCCACTTT.

The chain links TRBV25-1 to TRBJ1-6; D is uncertain. The CDR3 totals 14 residues. V was trimmed by 6 bases and J by 2 bases, leaving 8 bases between them. CDR1 MGHDK and CDR2 SYGVNS come from the germline V gene. CDR3 sequence reads: CASRAGAYNSPLHF. The CDR3 DNA is TGTGCCAGCAGGGCGGGAGCCTATAATTCACCCCTCCACTTT.

This chain links TRBV28 with TRBJ2-7, with 15 bases aligning to TRBD2. V lost 6 bases to trimming and J lost 6 bases; unmatched junction nucleotides: 3. CDR1 is MDHEN and CDR2 is SYDVKM in the germline V gene. This CDR3 has 14 residues. The CDR3 loop is CASSRTSGRGEQYF. The CDR3 DNA reads TGTGCCAGCAGCCGGACTAGCGGGAGGGGCGAGCAGTACTTC.

On this clone itself: At one end, the junction sequence differs from germline, possibly due to a read error. The CDR3 loop reads CASSQDLFGTAGGYPF. As DNA, the CDR3 is TGCGCCAGCAGCCAAGATCTATTCGGTACAGCGGGAGGCTACCCCTTC. This chain links TRBV4-1 with TRBJ1-2; no clear D gene. Germline V lookup: CDR1 MGHRA, CDR2 YSYEKL. The CDR3 runs to 16 residues.

This chain uses TRBV9 with TRBJ2-5; TRBD2 agrees at 11 bases. CDR1 and CDR2 from the germline V gene are SGDLS and YYNGEE. This CDR3 has 18 residues. Trimming removed 4 bases from V and 5 bases from J; junction bases left unmatched: 16. CDR3 DNA sequence: TGTGCCAGCAGCCCTTCCCTCCGTAGCGGGGGGGCCCGGGAGACCCAGTACTTC. Translating gives CASSPSLRSGGARETQYF.

The chain combines TRBV11-2 with TRBJ1-1, with TRBD1 matching 9 bases. Germline CDR1 SGHAT, CDR2 FQNNGV. The V and J ends lost 4 bases and 1 base, in that order; junction bases with no gene match: 1. This CDR3 region has 14 residues. The CDR3 DNA sequence: TGTGCCAGCAGCTGGACAGGGGCGAACACTGAAGCTTTCTTT. This sequence encodes CASSWTGANTEAFF.

The chain employs TRBV30 and TRBJ1-5; tentatively, D is TRBD1 (6 bases). Per the germline V gene, CDR1 is GTSNPN and CDR2 is SVGIG (reference sequence). V was pared by 3 bases and J by 6 bases, with 12 bases between. The CDR3 has 13 amino acids. The CDR3 loop reads CAWSGGGGQPQHF. The CDR3 nucleotides read TGTGCCTGGAGCGGAGGGGGGGGTCAGCCCCAGCATTTT.